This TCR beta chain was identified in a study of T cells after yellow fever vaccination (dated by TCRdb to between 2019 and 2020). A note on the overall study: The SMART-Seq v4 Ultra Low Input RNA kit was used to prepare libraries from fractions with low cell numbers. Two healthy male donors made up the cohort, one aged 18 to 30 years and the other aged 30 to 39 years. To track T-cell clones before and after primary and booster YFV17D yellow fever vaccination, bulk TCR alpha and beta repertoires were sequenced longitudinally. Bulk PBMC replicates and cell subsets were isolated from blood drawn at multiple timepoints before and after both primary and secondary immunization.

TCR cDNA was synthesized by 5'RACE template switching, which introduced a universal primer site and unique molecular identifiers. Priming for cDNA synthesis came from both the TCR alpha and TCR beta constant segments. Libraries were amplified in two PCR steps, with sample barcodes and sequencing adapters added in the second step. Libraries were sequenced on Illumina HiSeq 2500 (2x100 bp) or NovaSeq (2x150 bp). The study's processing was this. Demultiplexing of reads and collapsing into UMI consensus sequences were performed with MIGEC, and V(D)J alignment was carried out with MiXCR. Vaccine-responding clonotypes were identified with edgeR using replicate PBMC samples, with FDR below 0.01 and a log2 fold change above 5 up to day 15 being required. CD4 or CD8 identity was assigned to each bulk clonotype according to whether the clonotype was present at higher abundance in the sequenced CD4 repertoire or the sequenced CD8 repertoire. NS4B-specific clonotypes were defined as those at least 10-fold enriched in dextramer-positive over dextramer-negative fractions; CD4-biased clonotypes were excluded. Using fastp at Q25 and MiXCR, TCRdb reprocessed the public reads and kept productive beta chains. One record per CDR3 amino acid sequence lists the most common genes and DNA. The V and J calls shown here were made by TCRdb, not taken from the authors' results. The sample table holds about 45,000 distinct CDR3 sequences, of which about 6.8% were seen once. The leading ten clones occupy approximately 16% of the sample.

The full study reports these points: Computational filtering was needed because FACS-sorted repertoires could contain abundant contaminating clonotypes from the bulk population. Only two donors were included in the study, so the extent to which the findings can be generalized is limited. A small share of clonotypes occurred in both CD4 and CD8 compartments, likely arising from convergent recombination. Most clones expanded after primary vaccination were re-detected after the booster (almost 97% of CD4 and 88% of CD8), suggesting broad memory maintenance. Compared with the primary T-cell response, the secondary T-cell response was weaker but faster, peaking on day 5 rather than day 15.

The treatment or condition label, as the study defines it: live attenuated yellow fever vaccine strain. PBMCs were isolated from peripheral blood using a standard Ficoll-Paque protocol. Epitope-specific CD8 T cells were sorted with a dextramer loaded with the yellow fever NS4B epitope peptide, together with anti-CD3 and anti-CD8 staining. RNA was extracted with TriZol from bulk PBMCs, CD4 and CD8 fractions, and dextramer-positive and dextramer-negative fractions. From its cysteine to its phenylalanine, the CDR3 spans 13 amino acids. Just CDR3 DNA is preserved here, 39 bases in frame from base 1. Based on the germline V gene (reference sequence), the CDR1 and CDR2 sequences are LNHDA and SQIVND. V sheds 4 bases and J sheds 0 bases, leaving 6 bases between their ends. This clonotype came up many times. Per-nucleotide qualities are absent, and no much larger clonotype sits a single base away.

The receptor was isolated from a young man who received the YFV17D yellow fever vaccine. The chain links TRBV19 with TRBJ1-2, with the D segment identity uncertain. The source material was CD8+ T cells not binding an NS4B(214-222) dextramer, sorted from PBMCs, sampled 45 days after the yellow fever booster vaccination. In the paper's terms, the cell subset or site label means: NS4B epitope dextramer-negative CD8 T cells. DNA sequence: TGTGCCAGTAGTACCGGCGCTAACTATGGCTACACCTTC. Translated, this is CASSTGANYGYTF.